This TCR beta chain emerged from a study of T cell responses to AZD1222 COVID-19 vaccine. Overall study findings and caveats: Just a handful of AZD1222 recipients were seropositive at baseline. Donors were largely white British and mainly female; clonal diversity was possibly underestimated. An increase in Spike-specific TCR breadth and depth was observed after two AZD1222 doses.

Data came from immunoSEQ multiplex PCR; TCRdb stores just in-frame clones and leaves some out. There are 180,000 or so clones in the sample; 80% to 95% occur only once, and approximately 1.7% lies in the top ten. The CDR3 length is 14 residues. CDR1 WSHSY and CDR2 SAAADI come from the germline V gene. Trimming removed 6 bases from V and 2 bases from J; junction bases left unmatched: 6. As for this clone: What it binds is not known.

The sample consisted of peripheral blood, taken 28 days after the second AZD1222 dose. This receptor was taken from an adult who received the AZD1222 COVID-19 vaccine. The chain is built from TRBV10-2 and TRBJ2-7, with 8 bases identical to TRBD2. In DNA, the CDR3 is TGCGCCAGCAGAGGCGGGGGGCGCACCTACGAGCAGTACTTC. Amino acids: CASRGGGRTYEQYF.